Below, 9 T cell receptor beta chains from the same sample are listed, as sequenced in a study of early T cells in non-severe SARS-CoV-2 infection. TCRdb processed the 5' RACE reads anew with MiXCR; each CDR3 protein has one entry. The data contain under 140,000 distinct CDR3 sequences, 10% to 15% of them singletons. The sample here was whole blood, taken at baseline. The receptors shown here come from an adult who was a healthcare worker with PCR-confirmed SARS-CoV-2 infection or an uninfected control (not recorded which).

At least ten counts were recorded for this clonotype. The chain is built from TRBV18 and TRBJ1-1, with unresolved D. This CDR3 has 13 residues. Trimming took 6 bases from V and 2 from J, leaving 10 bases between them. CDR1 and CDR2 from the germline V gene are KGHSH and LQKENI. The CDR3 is CASSFGENTEAFF. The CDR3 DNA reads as TGTGCCAGCTCTTTCGGGGAAAACACTGAAGCTTTCTTT.

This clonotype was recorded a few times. CDR3 protein: CASSLRTSGIYNEQFF. In DNA form, the CDR3 reads TGTGCCAGCAGCTTAAGGACCTCCGGGATATACAATGAGCAGTTCTTC. This rearrangement joins TRBV7-9 to TRBJ2-1; a possible D gene is TRBD2 (5 bases). V was shortened by 2 bases and J by 4 bases, with 15 bases between the two germline ends. The CDR3 length is 16 residues. Germline-derived CDR1 and CDR2 are SEHNR and FQNEAQ (reference sequence). The variable domain in full, with the rest retrieved from reference TRBV7-9 and TRBJ2-1, is DTGVSQNPRHKITKRGQNVTFRCDPISEHNRLYWYRQTLGQGPEFLTYFQNEAQLEKSRLLSDRFSAERPKGSFSTLEIQRTEQGDSAMYLCASSLRTSGIYNEQFFGPGTRLTVL.

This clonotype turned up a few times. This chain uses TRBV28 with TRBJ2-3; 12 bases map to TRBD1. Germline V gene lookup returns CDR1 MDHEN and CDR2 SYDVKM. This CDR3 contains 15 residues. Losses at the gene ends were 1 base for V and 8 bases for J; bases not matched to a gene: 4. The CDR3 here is CASSLSGTGGSTQYF. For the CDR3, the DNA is TGTGCCAGCAGTTTATCTGGGACAGGGGGCAGTACGCAGTATTTT.

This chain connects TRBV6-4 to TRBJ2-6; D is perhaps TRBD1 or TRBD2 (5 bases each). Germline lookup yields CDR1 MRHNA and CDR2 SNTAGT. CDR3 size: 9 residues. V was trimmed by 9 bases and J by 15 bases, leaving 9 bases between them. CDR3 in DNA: TGTGCCAGGCCGGGGCCCCTGACTTTC. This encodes CARPGPLTF.

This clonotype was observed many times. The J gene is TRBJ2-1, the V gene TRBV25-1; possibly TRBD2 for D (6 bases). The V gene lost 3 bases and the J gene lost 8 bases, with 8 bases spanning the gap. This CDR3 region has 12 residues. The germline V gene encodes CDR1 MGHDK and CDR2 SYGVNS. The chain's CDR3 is CASSEASDEQFF. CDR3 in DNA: TGTGCCAGCAGTGAGGCTAGCGATGAGCAGTTCTTC.

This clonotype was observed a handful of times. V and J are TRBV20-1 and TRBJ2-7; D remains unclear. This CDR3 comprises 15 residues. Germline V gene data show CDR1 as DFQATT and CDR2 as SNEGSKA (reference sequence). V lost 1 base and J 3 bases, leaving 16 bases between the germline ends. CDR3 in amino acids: CSARAGWGFYYEQYF. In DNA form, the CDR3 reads TGCAGTGCTAGAGCCGGGTGGGGATTCTACTACGAGCAGTACTTC.

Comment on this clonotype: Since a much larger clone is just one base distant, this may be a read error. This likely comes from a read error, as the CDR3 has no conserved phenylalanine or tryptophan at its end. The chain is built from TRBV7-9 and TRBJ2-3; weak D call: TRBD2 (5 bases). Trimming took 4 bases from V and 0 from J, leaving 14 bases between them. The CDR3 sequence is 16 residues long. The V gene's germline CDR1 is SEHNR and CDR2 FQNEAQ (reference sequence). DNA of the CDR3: TGTGCCAGCAGCTCAACCGCAGGCGGGAGCACAGATACGCAGTATTCT. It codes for CASSSTAGGSTDTQYS.

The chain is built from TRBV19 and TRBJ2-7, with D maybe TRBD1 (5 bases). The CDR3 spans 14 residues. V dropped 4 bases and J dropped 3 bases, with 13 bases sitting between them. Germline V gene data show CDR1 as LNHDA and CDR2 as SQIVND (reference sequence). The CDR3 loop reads CASSNTGRVYEQYF. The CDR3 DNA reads TGTGCCAGTAGTAATACGGGCAGGGTCTACGAGCAGTACTTC.

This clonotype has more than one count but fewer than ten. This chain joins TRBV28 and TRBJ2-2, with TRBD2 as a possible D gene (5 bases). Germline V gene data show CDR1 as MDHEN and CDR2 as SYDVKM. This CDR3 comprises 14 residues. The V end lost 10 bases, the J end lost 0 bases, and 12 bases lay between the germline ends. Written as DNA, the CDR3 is TGTGCCACCGGTTTACTAGCGAACACCGGGGAGCTGTTTTTT. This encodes CATGLLANTGELFF. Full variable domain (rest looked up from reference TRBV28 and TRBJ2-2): DVKVTQSSRYLVKRTGEKVFLECVQDMDHENMFWYRQDPGLGLRLIYFSYDVKMKEKGDIPEGYSVSREKKERFSLILESASTNQTSMYLCATGLLANTGELFFGEGSRLTVL.